This T cell receptor beta chain was recorded in a study of cytomegalovirus exposure and HLA in healthy donors. Study information: An analysis done earlier identified more than 90 million unique TCR beta sequences from about 179 million T cells.

PCR amplification relied on 60 Vbeta primers (plus 13 Jbeta primers). TCRdb's table, derived via immunoSEQ multiplex PCR, lists solely in-frame clones and lacks some. The sample has about 190,000 clones, about 85% seen once; the top ten hold 1%. Notes on the study in general: Sequencing depth roughly uniform across donors was assumed in presence/absence analyses. Analysis performed later found more than 15,000 TCR beta sequences associated with HLA alleles at 0.05 false discovery rate. Later analysis showed TCR association rates varying by HLA locus, highest for DRB1 and lowest for HLA-C.

Germline CDR1 is SGHDT and CDR2 is YYEEEE. Trimming took off 2 bases at V and 0 bases at J, with 13 bases between the two ends. The CDR3 extends over 16 amino acids. The table lists this clone with a few counts. Its antigen is unknown. The chain is built from TRBV5-6 and TRBJ2-3; tentative D call: TRBD1 (5 bases). The sequencing input was PBMCs. The TCR originated in a boy younger than 10 in good health and CMV-seronegative. The CDR3 loop reads CASSLSGQTSTDTQYF. DNA for the CDR3: TGTGCCAGCAGCTTATCAGGGCAGACTAGCACAGATACGCAGTATTTT. The whole variable domain, remainder taken from reference TRBV5-6 and TRBJ2-3, is DAGVTQSPTHLIKTRGQQVTLRCSPKSGHDTVSWYQQALGQGPQFIFQYYEEEERQRGNFPDRFSGHQFPNYSSELNVNALLLGDSALYLCASSLSGQTSTDTQYFGPGTRLTVL.